This T cell receptor beta chain was observed in a study of CD4 T cells in relation to SARS-CoV-2 and coronaviruses. On this clone: What it recognizes is unknown.

CDR3 length equals 16 residues. CDR1 is MDHEN and CDR2 is SYDVKM in the germline V gene. Losses at the gene ends were 4 bases for V and 3 bases for J; bases not matched to a gene: 6. Clones were sequenced by immunoSEQ multiplex PCR, and TCRdb holds only the in-frame ones, with some missing. The profile shows 30,000 or so clones, about three quarters of them singletons. CD4+ T cells from unexposed donors were obtained before the COVID-19 pandemic (2011-2018). After 10 to 11 days of culture, CD4+ T cells were isolated. This sequence joins TRBV28 and TRBJ2-7; 13 bases align to TRBD2. Sequencing was carried out using CD4+ T cells from PBMCs, cultured in vitro. This sequence was found in a human donor in good health. This CDR3 is CASSSRTSGSGYEQYF. CDR3 DNA sequence: TGTGCCAGCAGTTCGCGGACTAGCGGGAGTGGCTACGAGCAGTACTTC.